Sequencing of this T cell receptor beta chain was carried out in a study of blood T cell repertoires in COVID-19. Study-wide context: PBMCs, B-cell-depleted T cells, or T cells provided the cDNA or gDNA that made up the material.

Germline V gene sequence: CDR1 SGHAT, CDR2 FQNNGV. Trimming cost V 4 bases and J 7 bases, with 20 bases left between them. This CDR3 has 16 amino acids. This table comes from immunoSEQ multiplex PCR, and its TCRdb copy is limited to in-frame clones, with some not included. The table records some 200,000 clones, 86% of them present only once. The sample was peripheral blood. The genes are TRBV11-2 and TRBJ2-1; D is uncertain. The receptor was derived from a woman aged 45-59 years with acute or convalescent COVID-19. This CDR3 reads CASSSTIIPPVNEQFF. CDR3 DNA: TGTGCCAGCAGCTCCACCATAATACCCCCAGTAAATGAGCAGTTCTTC. Full variable domain (outside the CDR3, taken from reference TRBV11-2 and TRBJ2-1): EAGVAQSPRYKIIEKRQSVAFWCNPISGHATLYWYQQILGQGPKLLIQFQNNGVVDDSQLPKDRFSAERLKGVDSTLKIQPAKLEDSAVYLCASSSTIIPPVNEQFFGPGTRLTVL.